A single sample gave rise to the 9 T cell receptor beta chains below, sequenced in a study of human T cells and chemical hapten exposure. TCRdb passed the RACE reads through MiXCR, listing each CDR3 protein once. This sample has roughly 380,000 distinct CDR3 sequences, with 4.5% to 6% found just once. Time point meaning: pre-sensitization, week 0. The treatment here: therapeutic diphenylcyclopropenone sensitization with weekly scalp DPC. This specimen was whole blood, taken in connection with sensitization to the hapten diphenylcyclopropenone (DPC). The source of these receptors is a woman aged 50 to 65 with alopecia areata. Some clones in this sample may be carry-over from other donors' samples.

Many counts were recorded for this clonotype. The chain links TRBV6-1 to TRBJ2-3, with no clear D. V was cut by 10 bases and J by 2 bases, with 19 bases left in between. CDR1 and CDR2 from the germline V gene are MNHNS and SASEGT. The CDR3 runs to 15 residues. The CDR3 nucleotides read TGTGCCACCCAGAACGACCCAAGGTCCACAGATACGCAGTATTTT. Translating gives CATQNDPRSTDTQYF.

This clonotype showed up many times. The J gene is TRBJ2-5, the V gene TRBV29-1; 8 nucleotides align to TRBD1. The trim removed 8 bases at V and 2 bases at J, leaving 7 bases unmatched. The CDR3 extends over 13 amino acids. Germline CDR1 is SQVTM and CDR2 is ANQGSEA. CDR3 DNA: TGCAGCTATGGCCGGGACAGGCAAGAGACCCAGTACTTC. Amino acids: CSYGRDRQETQYF.

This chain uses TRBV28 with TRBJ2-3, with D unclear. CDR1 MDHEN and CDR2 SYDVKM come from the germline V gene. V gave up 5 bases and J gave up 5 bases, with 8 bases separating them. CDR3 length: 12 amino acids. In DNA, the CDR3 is TGTGCCAGCAGTCGCCTCCTAGATACGCAGTATTTT. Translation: CASSRLLDTQYF.

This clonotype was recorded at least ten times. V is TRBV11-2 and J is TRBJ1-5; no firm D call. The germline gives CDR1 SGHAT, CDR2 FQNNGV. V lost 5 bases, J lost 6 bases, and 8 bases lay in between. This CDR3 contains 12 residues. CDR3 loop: CASSPTPQPQHF. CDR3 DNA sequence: TGTGCCAGCAGCCCTACACCTCAGCCCCAGCATTTT. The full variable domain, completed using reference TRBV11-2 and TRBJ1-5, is EAGVAQSPRYKIIEKRQSVAFWCNPISGHATLYWYQQILGQGPKLLIQFQNNGVVDDSQLPKDRFSAERLKGVDSTLKIQPAKLEDSAVYLCASSPTPQPQHFGDGTRLSIL.

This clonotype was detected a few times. As DNA, the CDR3 is TGTGCCAGCAGTTACTCGAATACGTACAATGAGCAGTTCTTC. This gives the protein CASSYSNTYNEQFF. The rearrangement uses TRBV6-5 and TRBJ2-1; no reliable D call. CDR3 size: 14 residues. V was trimmed by 0 bases and J by 4 bases, leaving 7 bases between them. CDR1 is MNHEY and CDR2 is SVGAGI in the germline V gene.

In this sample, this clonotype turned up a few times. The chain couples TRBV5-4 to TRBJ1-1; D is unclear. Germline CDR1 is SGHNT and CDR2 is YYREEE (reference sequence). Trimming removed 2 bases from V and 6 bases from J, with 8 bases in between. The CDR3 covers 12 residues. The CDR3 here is CASSFGGAEAFF. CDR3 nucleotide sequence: TGTGCCAGCAGCTTTGGAGGTGCTGAAGCTTTCTTT.

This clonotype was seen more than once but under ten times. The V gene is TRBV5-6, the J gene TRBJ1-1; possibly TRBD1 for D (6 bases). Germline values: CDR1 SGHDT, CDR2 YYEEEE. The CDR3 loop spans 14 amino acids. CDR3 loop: CVSSGVGRITEAFF. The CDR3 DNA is TGTGTCAGTTCAGGGGTCGGCCGTATTACTGAAGCTTTCTTT.

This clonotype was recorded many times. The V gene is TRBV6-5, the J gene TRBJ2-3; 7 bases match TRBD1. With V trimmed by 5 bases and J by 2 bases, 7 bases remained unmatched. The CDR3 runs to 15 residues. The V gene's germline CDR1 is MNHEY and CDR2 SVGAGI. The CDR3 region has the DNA TGTGCCAGCAGTCAGCCCGGGACAGACACAGATACGCAGTATTTT. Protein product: CASSQPGTDTDTQYF.

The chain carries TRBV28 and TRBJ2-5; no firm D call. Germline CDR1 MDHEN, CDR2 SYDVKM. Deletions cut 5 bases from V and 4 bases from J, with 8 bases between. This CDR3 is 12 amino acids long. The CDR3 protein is CASSHNRETQYF. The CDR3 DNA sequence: TGTGCCAGCAGTCATAATCGAGAGACCCAGTACTTC.